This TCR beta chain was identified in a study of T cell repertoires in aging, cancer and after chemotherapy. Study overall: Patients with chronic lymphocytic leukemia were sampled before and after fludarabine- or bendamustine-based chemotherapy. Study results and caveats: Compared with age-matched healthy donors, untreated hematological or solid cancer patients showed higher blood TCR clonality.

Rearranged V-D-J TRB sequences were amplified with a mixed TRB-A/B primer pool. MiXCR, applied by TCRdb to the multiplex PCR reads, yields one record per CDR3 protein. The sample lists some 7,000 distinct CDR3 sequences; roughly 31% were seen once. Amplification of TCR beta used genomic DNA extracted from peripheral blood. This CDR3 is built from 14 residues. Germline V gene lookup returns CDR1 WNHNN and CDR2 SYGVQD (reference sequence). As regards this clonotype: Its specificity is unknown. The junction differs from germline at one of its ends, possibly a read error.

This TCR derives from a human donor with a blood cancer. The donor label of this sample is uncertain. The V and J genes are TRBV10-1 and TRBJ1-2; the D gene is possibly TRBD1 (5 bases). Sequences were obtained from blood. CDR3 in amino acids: CAISGGGKHYGYTF. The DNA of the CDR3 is TGTGCCATCAGTGGGGGGGGGAAGCACTATGGCTACACCTTC.